The 21 T cell receptor beta chains in this list originate from one sample, sequenced in a study of blood T cell repertoires in COVID-19. TCRdb's table, derived via immunoSEQ multiplex PCR, lists solely in-frame clones and lacks some. The table lists hundreds of thousands of clones, approximately 92% of them singletons. Sequencing was carried out using PBMCs or T cells enriched from blood (not recorded which). The receptors derive from a man in his thirties or forties who had recovered from COVID-19.

This chain connects TRBV5-1 to TRBJ1-5, with 8 bases that match TRBD1. The V segment lost 3 bases and the J segment 5 bases; nucleotides outside the gene matches: 7. Germline values: CDR1 SGHRS, CDR2 YFSETQ. This CDR3 is 15 amino acids long. The CDR3 sequence: CASSSDPGGDQPQHF. The DNA of the CDR3 is TGCGCCAGCAGCTCCGACCCAGGGGGCGATCAGCCCCAGCATTTT.

The chain is built from TRBV28 and TRBJ2-5, with D perhaps matching TRBD1 (6 bases). V lost 2 bases and J lost 2, with 9 bases in between. Germline loops: CDR1 MDHEN, CDR2 SYDVKM. The CDR3 is 14 amino acids. CDR3 region: CASSLVRGQETQYF. CDR3 DNA sequence: TGTGCCAGCAGTTTAGTCAGGGGACAAGAGACCCAGTACTTC.

The chain has TRBV27 and TRBJ1-5, with TRBD1 identical over 11 bases. This CDR3 has 18 residues. Germline loops: CDR1 MNHEY, CDR2 SMNVEV (reference sequence). J gave up 4 bases and V 7 bases, and 15 bases lay outside the gene matches. The CDR3 reads CASTRTGGTAVGNQPQHF. As DNA, the CDR3 is TGTGCCAGCACTAGGACAGGGGGCACGGCGGTTGGTAATCAGCCCCAGCATTTT.

The chain combines TRBV7-9 with TRBJ1-1; possibly TRBD1 for D (6 bases). CDR1 and CDR2 from the germline V gene are SEHNR and FQNEAQ (reference sequence). This CDR3 spans 15 amino acids. V dropped 1 base and J dropped 7 bases, with 16 bases sitting between them. The CDR3 bases are TGTGCCAGCAGCTTAGGAGTGGGGGCGCAGGGTGAAGCTTTCTTT. Amino acids: CASSLGVGAQGEAFF.

This chain joins TRBV13 and TRBJ2-3, with TRBD2 identical over 7 bases. CDR1 is PRHDT, CDR2 FYEKMQ, per germline (reference sequence). The CDR3 is 14 amino acids. The trim removed 1 base at V and 3 bases at J, leaving 1 base unmatched. The CDR3 sequence: CASSLASGTDTQYF. CDR3 sequence (DNA): TGTGCCAGCAGCTTAGCTAGCGGAACAGATACGCAGTATTTT. The whole variable domain, filled in from reference TRBV13 and TRBJ2-3, reads AAGVIQSPRHLIKEKRETATLKCYPIPRHDTVYWYQQGPGQDPQFLISFYEKMQSDKGSIPDRFSAQQFSDYHSELNMSSLELGDSALYFCASSLASGTDTQYFGPGTRLTVL.

The chain recombines TRBV5-1 with TRBJ2-3; 8 bases line up with TRBD2. From germline, CDR1 is SGHRS and CDR2 YFSETQ. V trimming: 4 bases; J trimming: 1 base; junction bases outside the gene matches: 11. This CDR3 spans 17 amino acids. This CDR3 is CASSPQTSATGTDTQYF. CDR3 DNA: TGCGCCAGCAGCCCACAGACTAGCGCAACCGGCACAGATACGCAGTATTTT.

The chain employs TRBV6-5 and TRBJ2-7, with D possibly being TRBD1 (5 bases). The CDR3 has 15 amino acids. Trimming cost V 0 bases and J 3 bases, with 12 bases left between them. Germline CDR1 is MNHEY and CDR2 is SVGAGI. DNA of the CDR3: TGTGCCAGCAGTTACTCAGACAGAGGTGGCTACGAGCAGTACTTC. Protein sequence: CASSYSDRGGYEQYF.

This chain joins TRBV29-1 and TRBJ2-7, with a tentative D call TRBD1 (6 bases). Germline CDR1 is SQVTM and CDR2 is ANQGSEA. The length of the CDR3 is 13 residues. V was trimmed by 4 bases and J by 2 bases, leaving 12 bases between them. CDR3 nucleotide sequence: TGCAGCGTTGGGCAGGGGCCTACCTACGAGCAGTACTTC. Its protein is CSVGQGPTYEQYF.

CDR3 loop: CASSVTGLGIQYF. In nucleotides, the CDR3 is TGTGCCAGCAGTGTGACAGGGCTCGGCATTCAGTACTTC. V is TRBV2 and J is TRBJ2-4; TRBD1 matches 7 bases. Germline V gene data show CDR1 as SNHLY and CDR2 as FYNNEI. The CDR3 runs 13 residues. The J segment lost 9 bases and the V segment lost 4 bases, leaving 6 bases of the junction unmatched.

The rearrangement links TRBV6-4 to TRBJ2-3; 7 positions agree with TRBD1. Unmatched junction bases numbered 10, after V lost 2 bases and J lost 14 bases. The CDR3 extends over 13 amino acids. Germline CDR1 MRHNA, CDR2 SNTAGT. The CDR3 DNA sequence: TGTGCCAGCAGTGACCAGAGGGACAGTCGCCCGTATTTT. Its translation is CASSDQRDSRPYF.

The chain combines TRBV19 with TRBJ1-5; D possibly corresponds to TRBD1 (5 bases). Trimming shortened V by 8 bases and J by 3 bases, and 14 bases separated the two germline ends. Germline V gene sequence: CDR1 LNHDA, CDR2 SQIVND (reference sequence). There are 14 residues in the CDR3. CDR3 DNA sequence: TGTGCCAGTGCTCGGGGGACCAACAATCAGCCCCAGCATTTT. It translates to CASARGTNNQPQHF.

V usage is TRBV10-1 and J usage is TRBJ2-1; D perhaps matches TRBD1 (6 bases). CDR3 size: 17 residues. Trimming left V 0 bases short and J 7 bases short, with 19 bases between. Germline V lookup: CDR1 WNHNN, CDR2 SYGVQD (reference sequence). The CDR3 DNA reads as TGCGCCAGCAGTGAGTCAGGGGTTGGTTACAGGGTGAATGAGCAGTTCTTC. Protein: CASSESGVGYRVNEQFF.

In this sample, this clone turned up once. CDR3 loop: CAGTPGGSYEQYF. The CDR3 DNA sequence: TGTGCCGGCACCCCCGGTGGCTCCTACGAGCAGTACTTC. This chain links TRBV28 with TRBJ2-7; D uncertain. CDR3 size: 13 residues. Germline CDR1 MDHEN, CDR2 SYDVKM. The ends were cut back, 11 bases at V and 0 bases at J, with 14 bases in the middle.

The rearrangement joins TRBV2 to TRBJ1-5; D gene uncertain. The germline V and J ends were trimmed by 0 bases and 0 bases, with 6 bases remaining between them. The CDR3 has 15 amino acids. Germline V CDR1 and CDR2: SNHLY, FYNNEI. The CDR3 nucleotides are TGTGCCAGCAGTGAAGCACAAATTAGCAATCAGCCCCAGCATTTT. It yields the protein CASSEAQISNQPQHF.

V usage is TRBV2 and J usage is TRBJ1-5, with 9 positions matching TRBD1. Per the germline V gene, CDR1 is SNHLY and CDR2 is FYNNEI. This CDR3 is 16 amino acids long. V gave up 6 bases and J gave up 6 bases; unmatched junction bases: 12. CDR3 DNA: TGTGCCAGCAGCGGAGGACAGGGGCTTAGCTCTCAGCCCCAGCATTTT. Its protein product is CASSGGQGLSSQPQHF.

This clone was seen a single time. The chain combines TRBV7-2 with TRBJ1-4; TRBD1 matches at 8 bases. V shed 2 bases, J shed 4 bases, and the junction held 3 bases outside the gene matches. The CDR3 runs 15 residues. The germline V gene has CDR1 SGHTA and CDR2 FQGNSA. The CDR3 region has the DNA TGTGCCAGCAGCTTATGGACAGGGAATAATGAAAAACTGTTTTTT. Encoded protein: CASSLWTGNNEKLFF.

The chain recombines TRBV27 with TRBJ2-1, with no clear D. The CDR3 totals 15 residues. Germline assignment: CDR1 MNHEY and CDR2 SMNVEV (reference sequence). The ends were cut back, 1 base at V and 0 bases at J, with 7 bases in the middle. The CDR3 region is CASSLFLSSYNEQFF. The CDR3, as DNA: TGTGCCAGCAGTTTATTTCTTAGCTCCTACAATGAGCAGTTCTTC.

This rearrangement joins TRBV6-5 to TRBJ1-2; 9 bases are a match to TRBD1. The V gene's germline CDR1 is MNHEY and CDR2 SVGAGI. This CDR3 has 13 amino acids. With V trimmed by 5 bases and J by 6 bases, 4 bases remained unmatched. The CDR3, as DNA: TGTGCCAGCAGTACGGGACAGGGCCATGGCTACACCTTC. Translation gives CASSTGQGHGYTF.

The chain is built from TRBV19 and TRBJ1-5; 9 bases align to TRBD1. CDR3 length: 16 amino acids. The V gene end was trimmed by 6 bases and the J gene end by 3 bases; junction bases not matched to a gene: 9. Germline V gene data show CDR1 as LNHDA and CDR2 as SQIVND (reference sequence). The CDR3 DNA reads as TGTGCCAGTAGAACTTGGGACAGGGAGCACAATCAGCCCCAGCATTTT. It yields the protein CASRTWDREHNQPQHF.

The chain links TRBV6-4 to TRBJ2-5, with 9 bases fitting TRBD1. CDR3 length: 14 residues. Germline CDR1 MRHNA, CDR2 SNTAGT. Trimming took 5 bases from V and 5 from J; bases not matched to a gene: 6. DNA of the CDR3: TGTGCCAGCAGTCACCGACAGGGGGGGGAGACCCAGTACTTC. Translated: CASSHRQGGETQYF.

V gene TRBV7-9 combines with J gene TRBJ2-1; 8 bases agree with TRBD2. The V segment lost 4 bases and the J segment 8 bases; nucleotides outside the gene matches: 22. The CDR3 loop spans 19 amino acids. The germline CDR1 and CDR2 sequences are SEHNR and FQNEAQ (reference sequence). As DNA, the CDR3 is TGTGCCAGCAGCTCGTGGGTTTGGCCTAGCGGGCCTAGGGCGGATGAGCAGTTCTTC. Amino acid sequence: CASSSWVWPSGPRADEQFF.